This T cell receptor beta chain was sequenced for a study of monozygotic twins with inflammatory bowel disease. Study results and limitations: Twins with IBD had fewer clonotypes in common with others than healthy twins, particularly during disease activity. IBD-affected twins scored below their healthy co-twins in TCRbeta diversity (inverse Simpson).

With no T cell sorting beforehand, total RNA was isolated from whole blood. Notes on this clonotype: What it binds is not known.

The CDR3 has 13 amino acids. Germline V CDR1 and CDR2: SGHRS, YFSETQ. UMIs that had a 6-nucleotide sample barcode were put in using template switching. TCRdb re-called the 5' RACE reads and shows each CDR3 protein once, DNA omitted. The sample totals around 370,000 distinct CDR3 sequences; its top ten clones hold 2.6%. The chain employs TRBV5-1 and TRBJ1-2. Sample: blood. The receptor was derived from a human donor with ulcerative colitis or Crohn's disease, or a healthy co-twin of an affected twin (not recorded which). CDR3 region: CASSLVQEWGYTF.